The 15 T cell receptor beta chains given below trace back to one sample, sequenced in a study of shared clonotypes between healthy human individuals. This table comes from immunoSEQ multiplex PCR, and its TCRdb copy is limited to in-frame clones, with some not included. Counted here are around 700,000 clones, about 78% occurring once; the ten biggest clones make up roughly 1.8%. Sequences were obtained from memory CD4+ T cells sorted from blood. The subset was: CD45RA-negative fraction. The receptors originated from a woman aged 30 to 39 in good health.

The J gene is TRBJ2-1, the V gene TRBV25-1; 7 positions match TRBD2. CDR3 size: 15 residues. Trimming cost V 0 bases and J 4 bases; bases outside gene matches: 3. CDR1 is MGHDK, CDR2 SYGVNS, per germline. The CDR3 protein is CASSEYRGGYNEQFF. Here the CDR3 DNA reads TGTGCCAGCAGTGAATATCGGGGAGGGTACAATGAGCAGTTCTTC.

The chain joins TRBV2 to TRBJ1-5, with D maybe TRBD1 (5 bases). V lost 5 bases, J lost 3 bases, and 11 bases lay in between. The CDR3 length is 14 residues. In germline, CDR1 is SNHLY, CDR2 FYNNEI. CDR3 nucleotides: TGTGCCAGCAGTAAGGACAAGGTCAATCAGCCCCAGCATTTT. Translation gives CASSKDKVNQPQHF.

The chain is built from TRBV28 and TRBJ1-4; the D is unclear. Trimming cost V 2 bases and J 5 bases, with 3 bases left between them. Germline V lookup: CDR1 MDHEN, CDR2 SYDVKM. CDR3 length: 12 amino acids. The chain's CDR3 is CASSLGNEKLFF. CDR3 bases: TGTGCCAGCAGTTTAGGGAATGAAAAACTGTTTTTT.

The chain joins TRBV19 to TRBJ1-4, with D unclear. In germline, CDR1 is LNHDA, CDR2 SQIVND (reference sequence). V was clipped by 4 bases and J by 10 bases, with 16 bases between them. This CDR3 is built from 14 residues. The CDR3 is CASSTNRLKAKLFF. The CDR3 coding sequence is TGTGCCAGTAGTACGAATAGACTGAAGGCAAAACTGTTTTTT.

This chain connects TRBV6-1 to TRBJ2-5; D possibly matches TRBD1 or TRBD2 (5 bases each). Trimming removed 3 bases from V and 5 bases from J, with 13 bases in between. This CDR3 has 14 residues. CDR1 and CDR2 (germline): MNHNS, SASEGT. The CDR3 nucleotides read TGTGCCAGCAGTGAGCAAAGAGGGGCGGAGACCCAGTACTTC. Translation: CASSEQRGAETQYF.

The rearrangement uses TRBV4-1 and TRBJ1-3; D remains ambiguous. Trimming stripped 3 bases from V and 0 bases from J, with 9 bases between. The length of the CDR3 is 15 residues. Germline CDR1 MGHRA, CDR2 YSYEKL. The CDR3 protein is CASSHQADSGNTIYF. The CDR3 nucleotides are TGCGCCAGCAGCCATCAAGCGGACTCTGGAAACACCATATATTTT.

The genes are TRBV4-1 and TRBJ2-7, with 10 bases lining up with TRBD2. This CDR3 is 14 amino acids long. J lost 12 bases, V lost 1 base, and 9 bases had no gene match. Germline V lookup: CDR1 MGHRA, CDR2 YSYEKL. The CDR3 DNA follows: TGCGCCAGCAGCCAAGGCACTAGCGGGACGAAGGTGTACTTC. This translates into CASSQGTSGTKVYF.

This clone was picked up one time. In DNA, the CDR3 is TGTGCCAGCAGCTCCGGACAGGGGACCTACGAGCAGTACTTC. Its translation is CASSSGQGTYEQYF. V and J are TRBV11-3 and TRBJ2-7; 9 bases line up with TRBD1. Germline V CDR1 and CDR2: SGHNT, YENEEA. Trimming removed 4 bases from V and 2 bases from J; junction bases left unmatched: 3. The CDR3 contains 14 residues.

The V call is TRBV5-1, the J call TRBJ2-2, with 8 bases matching TRBD2. Germline V CDR1 and CDR2: SGHRS, YFSETQ. V was clipped by 6 bases and J by 2 bases; unmatched bases: 6. This CDR3 has 15 residues. DNA for the CDR3: TGCGCCAGCATCGAAAGCGGGGGAAACACCGGGGAGCTGTTTTTT. Encoded protein: CASIESGGNTGELFF.

The V call is TRBV30, the J call TRBJ2-7; D might be TRBD2 (5 bases). This CDR3 spans 15 amino acids. V gave up 0 bases and J gave up 5 bases, with 17 bases separating them. Germline CDR1 GTSNPN, CDR2 SVGIG (reference sequence). The CDR3 is CAWSVRELVSHEQYF. As DNA, the CDR3 is TGTGCCTGGAGTGTAAGGGAACTAGTTTCCCACGAGCAGTACTTC.

V is TRBV30 and J is TRBJ1-2, with 8 bases matching TRBD1. Germline V gene sequence: CDR1 GTSNPN, CDR2 SVGIG (reference sequence). Losses at the gene ends were 6 bases for V and 8 bases for J; bases not matched to a gene: 5. The CDR3 runs 11 residues. The CDR3: CACPTGVGYTF. CDR3 nucleotides: TGTGCCTGTCCGACAGGGGTGGGCTACACCTTC.

This clone has a single count. This chain joins TRBV5-1 and TRBJ2-2; 8 bases align to TRBD2. This CDR3 is built from 17 residues. Germline V gene sequence: CDR1 SGHRS, CDR2 YFSETQ. Trimming took 2 bases from V and 2 from J; bases not matched to a gene: 8. The CDR3 loop is CASSFAPLAGNTGELFF. In DNA, the CDR3 is TGCGCCAGCAGCTTTGCGCCCCTAGCGGGCAACACCGGGGAGCTGTTTTTT. Based on the CDR3 plus reference TRBV5-1 and TRBJ2-2, the full variable domain is KAGVTQTPRYLIKTRGQQVTLSCSPISGHRSVSWYQQTPGQGLQFLFEYFSETQRNKGNFPGRFSGRQFSNSRSEMNVSTLELGDSALYLCASSFAPLAGNTGELFFGEGSRLTVL.

The rearrangement links TRBV29-1 to TRBJ2-6; 11 bases line up with TRBD1. The CDR3 extends over 16 amino acids. The trim removed 4 bases at V and 0 bases at J, leaving 2 bases unmatched. The germline gives CDR1 SQVTM, CDR2 ANQGSEA. This CDR3 reads CSVAGQGDSGANVLTF. The CDR3, as DNA: TGCAGCGTTGCGGGACAGGGGGACTCTGGGGCCAACGTCCTGACTTTC.

The V and J genes are TRBV29-1 and TRBJ1-3, with 7 bases identical to TRBD1. The CDR3 consists of 14 residues. Germline V gene lookup returns CDR1 SQVTM and CDR2 ANQGSEA. After removal of 7 bases from V and 0 bases from J, the junction contained 6 bases not matched to a gene. The CDR3 region is CSARQGSSGNTIYF. DNA of the CDR3: TGCAGCGCCCGACAGGGCAGCTCTGGAAACACCATATATTTT.

This chain connects TRBV28 to TRBJ1-1, with TRBD1 matching 8 bases. V trimming: 5 bases; J trimming: 1 base; junction bases outside the gene matches: 6. The V gene's germline CDR1 is MDHEN and CDR2 SYDVKM. The length of the CDR3 is 15 residues. CDR3 coding DNA: TGTGCCAGCAGTACAGGGACAGGCGAGAACACTGAAGCTTTCTTT. Protein sequence: CASSTGTGENTEAFF.